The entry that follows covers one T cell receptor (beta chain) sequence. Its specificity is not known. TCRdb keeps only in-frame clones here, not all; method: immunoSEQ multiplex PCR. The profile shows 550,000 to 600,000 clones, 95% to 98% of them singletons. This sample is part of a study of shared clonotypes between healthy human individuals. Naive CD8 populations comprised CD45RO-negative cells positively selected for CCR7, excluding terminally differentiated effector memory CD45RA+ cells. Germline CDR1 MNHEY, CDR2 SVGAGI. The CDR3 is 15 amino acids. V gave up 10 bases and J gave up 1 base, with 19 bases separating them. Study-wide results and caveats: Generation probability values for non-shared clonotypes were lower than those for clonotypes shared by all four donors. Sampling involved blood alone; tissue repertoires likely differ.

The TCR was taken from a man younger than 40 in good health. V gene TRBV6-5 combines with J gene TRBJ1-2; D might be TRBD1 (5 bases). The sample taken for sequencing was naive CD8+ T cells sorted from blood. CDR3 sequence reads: CATHTRDPLNYGYTF. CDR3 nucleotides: TGTGCCACCCACACAAGGGACCCACTTAACTATGGCTACACCTTC.